This T cell receptor (beta chain) was sequenced for a study of neurological immune-mediated disorders. Time point specified: longitudinal time-point 3. Germline V gene data show CDR1 as SGHVS and CDR2 as FQNEAQ. The length of the CDR3 is 17 residues. Trimming took 5 bases from V and 5 from J, leaving 24 bases between them. Many counts were recorded for this clonotype. TCRdb passed the 5' RACE reads through MiXCR, listing each CDR3 protein once. The sample records under 100,000 distinct CDR3 sequences, approximately 4.3% being singletons. This sequence was found in a woman aged 55-75 years with multiple sclerosis. The sequencing sample was made of PBMCs. The J gene is TRBJ2-5, the V gene TRBV7-8, with D maybe TRBD1 (6 bases). The CDR3 protein is CASSAKTLQGLGETQYF. In DNA form, the CDR3 reads TGTGCCAGCAGCGCGAAGACTCTACAGGGCCTGGGGGAGACCCAGTACTTC. Looking up the rest from reference TRBV7-8 and TRBJ2-5 gives the full variable domain: GAGVSQSPRYKVAKRGQDVALRCDPISGHVSLFWYQQALGQGPEFLTYFQNEAQLDKSGLPSDRFFAERPEGSVSTLKIQRTQQEDSAVYLCASSAKTLQGLGETQYFGPGTRLLVL.